This entry lists 8 T cell receptor beta chains sequenced from one sample in a study of shared clonotypes between healthy human individuals. Sequenced by immunoSEQ multiplex PCR; TCRdb stores in-frame clones only, minus some. The table has 760,000 or so clones, 96% seen once. Selected positively for CCR7 and CD45RO-negative, naive CD8 cells excluded terminally differentiated effector memory CD45RA+ cells. The specimen sequenced was naive CD8+ T cells sorted from blood. Every receptor here comes from a man between 25 and 39 years old in good health.

V gene TRBV27 combines with J gene TRBJ2-1, with D unresolved. Trimming stripped 3 bases from V and 8 bases from J, with 11 bases between. This CDR3 contains 13 residues. In germline, CDR1 is MNHEY, CDR2 SMNVEV (reference sequence). The CDR3 reads CASSFGVIYEQFF. Here the CDR3 DNA reads TGTGCCAGCAGTTTTGGAGTTATCTATGAGCAGTTCTTC.

This clone was seen once. This chain uses TRBV7-9 with TRBJ2-1; the match to TRBD2 covers 10 bases. This CDR3 is built from 15 residues. The V segment lost 4 bases and the J segment 8 bases; nucleotides outside the gene matches: 8. From germline, CDR1 is SEHNR and CDR2 FQNEAQ (reference sequence). The DNA for the CDR3 is TGTGCCAGCAGCTCAGCGGGAGGGAACCTCCATGAGCAGTTCTTC. This translates into CASSSAGGNLHEQFF. The variable domain in full, with the rest retrieved from reference TRBV7-9 and TRBJ2-1, is DTGVSQNPRHKITKRGQNVTFRCDPISEHNRLYWYRQTLGQGPEFLTYFQNEAQLEKSRLLSDRFSAERPKGSFSTLEIQRTEQGDSAMYLCASSSAGGNLHEQFFGPGTRLTVL.

The chain joins TRBV18 to TRBJ1-2; a possible D gene is TRBD1 (5 bases). This CDR3 is 12 amino acids long. V was trimmed by 7 bases and J by 4 bases, leaving 10 bases between them. In germline, CDR1 is KGHSH, CDR2 LQKENI. CDR3 coding DNA: TGTGCCAGCTTACAGGAGGGCTATGGCTACACCTTC. Amino acids: CASLQEGYGYTF.

In regard to this clone: Other DNA sequences in this specimen translate into the identical CDR3. The CDR3 here is CASRDGTGELFF. CDR3 DNA: TGTGCCAGCAGAGACGGCACCGGGGAGCTGTTTTTT. The chain links TRBV2 to TRBJ2-2, with no clear D. CDR1 and CDR2 from the germline V gene are SNHLY and FYNNEI. The CDR3 spans 12 residues. V was trimmed by 6 bases and J by 4 bases, leaving 6 bases between them.

This rearrangement joins TRBV5-5 to TRBJ2-2; 10 nucleotides match TRBD1. From germline, CDR1 is SGHKS and CDR2 YYEKEE (reference sequence). Unmatched junction bases numbered 6, after V lost 1 base and J lost 3 bases. This CDR3 has 17 amino acids. CDR3 amino acids: CASSLPKGQGHTGELFF. The CDR3 DNA reads as TGTGCCAGCAGCTTGCCCAAGGGACAGGGGCACACCGGGGAGCTGTTTTTT.

This sequence joins TRBV4-1 and TRBJ2-7; 13 bases are a match to TRBD2. CDR3 length equals 15 residues. The germline gives CDR1 MGHRA, CDR2 YSYEKL. J was trimmed by 3 bases and V by 4 bases; bases with no gene match: 3. The CDR3 sequence is CASSPRLAGGYEQYF. In DNA form, the CDR3 reads TGCGCCAGCAGCCCGAGACTAGCGGGAGGCTACGAGCAGTACTTC.

To note about this clone: Other DNA sequences of this sample code for an identical CDR3. The chain links TRBV9 to TRBJ2-7; possibly TRBD2 for D (5 bases). This CDR3 is built from 14 residues. Trimming removed 0 bases from V and 2 bases from J, with 9 bases in between. Germline V gene sequence: CDR1 SGDLS, CDR2 YYNGEE. The CDR3 region is CASSVGGSPYEQYF. Written as DNA, the CDR3 is TGTGCCAGCAGCGTAGGCGGGTCCCCCTACGAGCAGTACTTC.

This clone was seen a single time. The chain recombines TRBV27 with TRBJ2-3, with TRBD2 matching 7 bases. The CDR3 has 12 amino acids. The J segment lost 6 bases and the V segment lost 8 bases, leaving 5 bases of the junction unmatched. The germline gives CDR1 MNHEY, CDR2 SMNVEV (reference sequence). CDR3 DNA: TGTGCCAGCGGGAGGGCCGGGGATACGCAGTATTTT. The encoded protein is CASGRAGDTQYF.